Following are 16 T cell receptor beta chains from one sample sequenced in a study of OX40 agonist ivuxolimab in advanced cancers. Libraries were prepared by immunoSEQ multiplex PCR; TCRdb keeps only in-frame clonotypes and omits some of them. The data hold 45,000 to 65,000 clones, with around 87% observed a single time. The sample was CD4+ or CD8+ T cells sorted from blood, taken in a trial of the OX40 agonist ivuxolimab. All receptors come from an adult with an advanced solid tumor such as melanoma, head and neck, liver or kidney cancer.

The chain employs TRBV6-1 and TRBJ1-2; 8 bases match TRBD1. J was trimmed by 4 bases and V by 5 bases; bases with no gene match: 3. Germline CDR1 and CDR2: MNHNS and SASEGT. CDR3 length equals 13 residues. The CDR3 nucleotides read TGTGCCAGCAGTACTGGACAGGGCTATGGCTACACCTTC. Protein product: CASSTGQGYGYTF.

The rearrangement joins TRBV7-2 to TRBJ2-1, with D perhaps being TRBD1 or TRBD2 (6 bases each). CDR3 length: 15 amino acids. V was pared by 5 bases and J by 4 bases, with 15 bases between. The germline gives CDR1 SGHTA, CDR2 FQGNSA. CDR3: CASSQIGGPYNEQFF. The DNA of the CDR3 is TGTGCCAGCAGCCAGATAGGGGGGCCTTACAATGAGCAGTTCTTC. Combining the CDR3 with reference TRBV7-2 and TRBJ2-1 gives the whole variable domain GAGVSQSPSNKVTEKGKDVELRCDPISGHTALYWYRQSLGQGLEFLIYFQGNSAPDKSGLPSDRFSAERTGGSVSTLTIQRTQQEDSAVYLCASSQIGGPYNEQFFGPGTRLTVL.

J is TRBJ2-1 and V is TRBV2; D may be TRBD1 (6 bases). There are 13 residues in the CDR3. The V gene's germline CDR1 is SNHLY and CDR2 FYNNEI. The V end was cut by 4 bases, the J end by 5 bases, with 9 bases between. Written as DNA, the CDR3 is TGTGCCAGCAGTGCCGGACAGAACAATGAGCAGTTCTTC. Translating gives CASSAGQNNEQFF.

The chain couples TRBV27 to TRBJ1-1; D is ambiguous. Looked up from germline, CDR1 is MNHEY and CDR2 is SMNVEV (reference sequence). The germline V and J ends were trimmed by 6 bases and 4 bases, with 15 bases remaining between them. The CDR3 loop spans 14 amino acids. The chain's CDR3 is CASSWKVLGTEAFF. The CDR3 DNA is TGTGCCAGCAGCTGGAAGGTCTTGGGCACTGAAGCTTTCTTT.

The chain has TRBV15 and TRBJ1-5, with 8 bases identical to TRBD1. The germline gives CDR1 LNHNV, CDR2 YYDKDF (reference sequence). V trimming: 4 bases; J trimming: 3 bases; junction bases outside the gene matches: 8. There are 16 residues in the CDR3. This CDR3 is CATSTPGTGHNQPQHF. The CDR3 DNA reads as TGTGCCACCAGCACACCCGGGACAGGACACAATCAGCCCCAGCATTTT.

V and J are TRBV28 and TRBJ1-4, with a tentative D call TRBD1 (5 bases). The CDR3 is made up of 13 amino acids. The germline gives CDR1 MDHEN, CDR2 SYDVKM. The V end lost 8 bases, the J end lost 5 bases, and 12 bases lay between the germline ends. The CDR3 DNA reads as TGTGCCAGCGAAGGGGTTATCAATGAAAAACTGTTTTTT. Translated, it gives CASEGVINEKLFF.

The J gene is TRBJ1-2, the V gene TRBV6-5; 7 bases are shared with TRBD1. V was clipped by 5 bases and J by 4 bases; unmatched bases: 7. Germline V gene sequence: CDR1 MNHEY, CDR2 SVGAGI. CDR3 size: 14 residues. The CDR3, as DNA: TGTGCCAGCAGTGCCCCCGGGACAGTCTATGGCTACACCTTC. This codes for CASSAPGTVYGYTF.

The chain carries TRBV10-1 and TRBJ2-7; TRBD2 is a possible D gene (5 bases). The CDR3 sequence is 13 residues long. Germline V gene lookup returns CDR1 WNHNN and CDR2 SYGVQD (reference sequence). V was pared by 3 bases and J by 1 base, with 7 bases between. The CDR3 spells CASSETGSYEQYF. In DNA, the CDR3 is TGCGCCAGCAGTGAAACGGGATCCTACGAGCAGTACTTC.

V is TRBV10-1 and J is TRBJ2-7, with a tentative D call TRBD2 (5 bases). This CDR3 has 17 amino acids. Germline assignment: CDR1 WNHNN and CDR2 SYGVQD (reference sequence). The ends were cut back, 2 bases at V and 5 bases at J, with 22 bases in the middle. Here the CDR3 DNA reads TGCGCCAGCAGTGAGCCGACGGAGAGGGTTCTAATGAACGAGCAGTACTTC. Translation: CASSEPTERVLMNEQYF.

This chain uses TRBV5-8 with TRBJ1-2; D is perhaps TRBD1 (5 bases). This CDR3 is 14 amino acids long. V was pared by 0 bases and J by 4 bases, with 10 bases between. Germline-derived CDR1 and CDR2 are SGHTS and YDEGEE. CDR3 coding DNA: TGTGCCAGCAGCTTGGCCGAGGGGTCCTATGGCTACACCTTC. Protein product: CASSLAEGSYGYTF.

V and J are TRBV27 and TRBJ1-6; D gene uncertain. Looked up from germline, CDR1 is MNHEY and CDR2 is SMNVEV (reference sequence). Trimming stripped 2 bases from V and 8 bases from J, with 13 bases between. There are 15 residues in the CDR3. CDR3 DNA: TGTGCCAGCAGTTTAGCAAGGGCCAGAGATTCACCCCTCCACTTT. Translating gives CASSLARARDSPLHF.

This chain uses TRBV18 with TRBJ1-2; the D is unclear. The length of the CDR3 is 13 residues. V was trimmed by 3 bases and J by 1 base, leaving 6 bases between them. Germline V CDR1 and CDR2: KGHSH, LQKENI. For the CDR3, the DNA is TGTGCCAGCTCACCGGAAGATAACTATGGCTACACCTTC. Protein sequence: CASSPEDNYGYTF.

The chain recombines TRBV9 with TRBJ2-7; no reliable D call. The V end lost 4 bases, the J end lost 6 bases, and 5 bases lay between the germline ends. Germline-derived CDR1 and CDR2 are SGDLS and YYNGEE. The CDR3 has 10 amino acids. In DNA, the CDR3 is TGTGCCAGCAGCTCTGGCGAGCAGTACTTC. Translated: CASSSGEQYF.

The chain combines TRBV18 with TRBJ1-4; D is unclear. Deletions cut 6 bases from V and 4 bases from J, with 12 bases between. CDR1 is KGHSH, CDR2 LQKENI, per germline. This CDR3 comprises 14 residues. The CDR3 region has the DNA TGTGCCAGCTCCCCGGACGGCCTTAATGAAAAACTGTTTTTT. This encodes CASSPDGLNEKLFF.

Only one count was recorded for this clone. As DNA, the CDR3 is TGCGCCAGCAGCTTGGAGGCAGCGGGGGGCTCACCCCTCCACTTT. Its translation is CASSLEAAGGSPLHF. V usage is TRBV5-1 and J usage is TRBJ1-6; a possible D gene is TRBD1 (6 bases). The ends were cut back, 0 bases at V and 10 bases at J, with 14 bases in the middle. Germline CDR1 is SGHRS and CDR2 is YFSETQ. The CDR3 length is 15 residues.

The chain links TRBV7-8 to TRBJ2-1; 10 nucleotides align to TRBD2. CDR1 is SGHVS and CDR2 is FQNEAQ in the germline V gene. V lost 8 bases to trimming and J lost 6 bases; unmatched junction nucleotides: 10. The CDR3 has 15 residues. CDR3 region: CASGKSGGALNEQFF. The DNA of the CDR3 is TGTGCCAGCGGGAAAAGCGGGGGGGCCCTCAATGAGCAGTTCTTC.